These 23 T cell receptor beta chains came from one sample sequenced in a study of OX40 agonist ivuxolimab in advanced cancers. The assay was immunoSEQ multiplex PCR, and TCRdb's table has in-frame clones only and misses some. The sample has approximately 87,000 clones, approximately 90% seen once. Sequencing was performed on CD4+ or CD8+ T cells sorted from blood, taken in a trial of the OX40 agonist ivuxolimab. The receptors shown here come from an adult with an advanced solid tumor such as melanoma, head and neck, liver or kidney cancer.

A few counts support this clone. The chain couples TRBV6-6 to TRBJ2-1, with D uncertain. V lost 5 bases to trimming and J lost 1 base, with 15 bases between them. This CDR3 spans 16 amino acids. The germline CDR1 and CDR2 sequences are MNHNY and SVGAGI (reference sequence). The DNA for the CDR3 is TGTGCCAGCAGTGGTTCCTGGAAATTTTCCTACAATGAGCAGTTCTTC. Translating it yields CASSGSWKFSYNEQFF.

This rearrangement joins TRBV9 to TRBJ2-3; tentatively, D is TRBD2 (5 bases). Germline CDR1 SGDLS, CDR2 YYNGEE. The CDR3 spans 18 residues. V lost 4 bases and J 0 bases, leaving 21 bases between the germline ends. The CDR3 DNA follows: TGTGCCAGCAGCCCCGGGGTTTCGTTATCTCCTAGCACAGATACGCAGTATTTT. As protein: CASSPGVSLSPSTDTQYF.

The rearrangement links TRBV5-5 to TRBJ2-3; 8 bases match TRBD2. The CDR3 extends over 16 amino acids. V was pared by 0 bases and J by 1 base, with 4 bases of the junction left unmatched. CDR1 is SGHKS, CDR2 YYEKEE, per germline (reference sequence). CDR3 nucleotides: TGTGCCAGCAGCTTGGCGAAGACTAGCGGCACAGATACGCAGTATTTT. It specifies CASSLAKTSGTDTQYF.

This chain links TRBV19 with TRBJ1-5; no reliable D call. Trimming took off 5 bases at V and 0 bases at J, with 5 bases between the two ends. Germline loops: CDR1 LNHDA, CDR2 SQIVND (reference sequence). CDR3 length: 13 residues. DNA of the CDR3: TGTGCCAGTAGTCCGTATAGCAATCAGCCCCAGCATTTT. It is translated as CASSPYSNQPQHF.

This clone was picked up one time. The CDR3 sequence is CASSLTSSGISGELFF. The CDR3 nucleotides are TGTGCCAGCAGCTTAACGTCTAGCGGGATATCCGGGGAGCTGTTTTTT. The chain carries TRBV7-3 and TRBJ2-2; 9 bases agree with TRBD2. V was clipped by 0 bases and J by 6 bases; unmatched bases: 5. The CDR3 runs to 16 residues. Germline V lookup: CDR1 SGHTA, CDR2 FQGTGA.

This chain links TRBV28 with TRBJ2-7, with a possible D match to TRBD2 (6 bases). V lost 7 bases and J 2 bases, leaving 12 bases between the germline ends. The germline V gene encodes CDR1 MDHEN and CDR2 SYDVKM. This CDR3 comprises 13 residues. This CDR3 is CASKGTPPYEQYF. The CDR3 bases are TGTGCCAGCAAGGGGACTCCACCCTACGAGCAGTACTTC.

J is TRBJ1-3 and V is TRBV2; D gene uncertain. V was pared by 5 bases and J by 0 bases, with 5 bases between. From germline, CDR1 is SNHLY and CDR2 FYNNEI. The CDR3 spans 13 residues. The CDR3 here is CASSTYSGNTIYF. CDR3 nucleotide sequence: TGTGCCAGCAGTACCTACTCTGGAAACACCATATATTTT.

V gene TRBV28 combines with J gene TRBJ1-2; 11 positions agree with TRBD1. Per germline, CDR1 MDHEN and CDR2 SYDVKM. The CDR3 has 16 amino acids. The junction had 8 bases not matched to a gene; V was cut back by 4 bases and J by 4 bases. CDR3 sequence (DNA): TGTGCCAGCAGTTCGAACCGGGACAGGGGGATCTATGGCTACACCTTC. Translating it yields CASSSNRDRGIYGYTF.

The V call is TRBV19, the J call TRBJ2-1; TRBD1 aligns across 8 bases. CDR3 length: 14 residues. Germline loops: CDR1 LNHDA, CDR2 SQIVND (reference sequence). V dropped 1 base and J dropped 8; count of bases not matched to a gene: 4. CDR3 bases: TGTGCCAGTAGTATAGTTACAGGGGGAGATGAGCAGTTCTTC. Protein product: CASSIVTGGDEQFF. The entire variable domain, with the rest obtained from reference TRBV19 and TRBJ2-1, is as follows: DGGITQSPKYLFRKEGQNVTLSCEQNLNHDAMYWYRQDPGQGLRLIYYSQIVNDFQKGDIAEGYSVSREKKESFPLTVTSAQKNPTAFYLCASSIVTGGDEQFFGPGTRLTVL.

The rearrangement links TRBV7-8 to TRBJ1-2, with TRBD1 identical over 8 bases. Germline values: CDR1 SGHVS, CDR2 FQNEAQ. The CDR3 totals 14 residues. Trimming took 3 bases from V and 3 from J; bases not matched to a gene: 3. The CDR3 nucleotides are TGTGCCAGCAGCTTGAACAGGGGGGACTATGGCTACACCTTC. It translates to CASSLNRGDYGYTF. The full variable domain, its missing parts supplied by reference TRBV7-8 and TRBJ1-2, is GAGVSQSPRYKVAKRGQDVALRCDPISGHVSLFWYQQALGQGPEFLTYFQNEAQLDKSGLPSDRFFAERPEGSVSTLKIQRTQQEDSAVYLCASSLNRGDYGYTFGSGTRLTVV.

The chain has TRBV6-6 and TRBJ1-2; D is undetermined. The CDR3 sequence is 16 residues long. Germline CDR1 reads MNHNY; CDR2 reads SVGAGI (reference sequence). Trimming shortened V by 6 bases and J by 0 bases, and 17 bases separated the two germline ends. For the CDR3, the DNA is TGTGCCAGCAGGACTACCCTACATCCCACTAACTATGGCTACACCTTC. Encoded protein: CASRTTLHPTNYGYTF.

This clone appeared a single time. The rearrangement uses TRBV21-1 and TRBJ2-7; the table's TRBD2 call for D was not verified on the DNA. TRBV21-1 is reported as a pseudogene. This CDR3 is built from 17 residues. This CDR3 is CASSAKRTGTETYEQYF. As DNA, the CDR3 is TGTGCCAGCAGCGCAAAAAGGACCGGGACTGAGACCTACGAGCAGTACTTC.

This clone showed up just once. The chain couples TRBV30 to TRBJ2-5; D remains ambiguous. V lost 5 bases and J lost 5, with 15 bases in between. The CDR3 spans 13 residues. CDR1 and CDR2 from the germline V gene are GTSNPN and SVGIG (reference sequence). The CDR3 spells CAWGVVPSETQYF. In DNA form, the CDR3 reads TGTGCCTGGGGAGTAGTTCCTAGTGAGACCCAGTACTTC.

The chain carries TRBV6-5 and TRBJ1-2; 8 bases match TRBD1. J gave up 2 bases and V 5 bases, and 4 bases lay outside the gene matches. Germline-derived CDR1 and CDR2 are MNHEY and SVGAGI. The CDR3 totals 14 residues. The CDR3 is CASSRQGRNYGYTF. Here the CDR3 DNA reads TGTGCCAGCAGTAGACAGGGGAGGAACTATGGCTACACCTTC.

This clone was observed once. The chain joins TRBV7-8 to TRBJ2-7, with TRBD1 matching 7 bases. Per the germline V gene, CDR1 is SGHVS and CDR2 is FQNEAQ. V gave up 6 bases and J gave up 3 bases; unmatched junction bases: 14. The CDR3 is 16 residues long. CDR3 DNA sequence: TGTGCCAGCAGAGCTAAGGGGGCCACTCCGCTCTACGAGCAGTACTTC. It translates to CASRAKGATPLYEQYF.

This clone appeared a few times. This chain uses TRBV11-2 with TRBJ1-1, with D uncertain. The CDR3 has 16 amino acids. Germline values: CDR1 SGHAT, CDR2 FQNNGV. V was cut by 3 bases and J by 1 base, with 15 bases left in between. CDR3: CASSFWRPEKNTEAFF. CDR3 in DNA: TGTGCCAGCAGCTTCTGGAGGCCGGAAAAGAACACTGAAGCTTTCTTT.

This clone was counted a single time. The chain recombines TRBV21-1 with TRBJ2-7; the table calls TRBD1, which could not be checked here. TRBV21-1 is reported as a pseudogene. The CDR3 has 18 residues. CDR3 sequence reads: CASSKVGPGDSRSYEQYF. In DNA, the CDR3 is TGTGCCAGCAGCAAAGTTGGGCCTGGCGATTCCCGCTCCTACGAGCAGTACTTC.

The chain links TRBV11-2 to TRBJ2-7; perhaps TRBD1 as D (5 bases). CDR3 length: 15 residues. V lost 0 bases and J lost 2, with 11 bases in between. Germline CDR1 and CDR2: SGHAT and FQNNGV. The CDR3 reads CASSLDPGITYEQYF. CDR3 nucleotides: TGTGCCAGCAGCTTAGATCCAGGGATCACCTACGAGCAGTACTTC.

The chain recombines TRBV30 with TRBJ2-1; D might be TRBD2 (5 bases). V was cut by 5 bases and J by 10 bases, with 9 bases left in between. The CDR3 totals 10 residues. From germline, CDR1 is GTSNPN and CDR2 SVGIG (reference sequence). In nucleotides, the CDR3 is TGTGCCTGGTCAGCGGCCGAGCAGTTCTTC. It is translated as CAWSAAEQFF.

V and J are TRBV7-8 and TRBJ2-3, with TRBD1 matching 7 bases. This CDR3 comprises 14 residues. Germline V lookup: CDR1 SGHVS, CDR2 FQNEAQ. V lost 1 base to trimming and J lost 4 bases; unmatched junction nucleotides: 2. The CDR3 protein is CASSLDQGADTQYF. CDR3 DNA sequence: TGTGCCAGCAGCTTAGACCAGGGGGCAGATACGCAGTATTTT.

This chain connects TRBV5-4 to TRBJ1-1; a weak D match, TRBD1 (6 bases). Germline V gene data show CDR1 as SGHNT and CDR2 as YYREEE (reference sequence). The V end was cut by 4 bases, the J end by 5 bases, with 15 bases between. The CDR3 has 14 amino acids. The CDR3 loop reads CASSAEGGGTEAFF. CDR3 DNA: TGTGCCAGCAGCGCAGAGGGGGGAGGGACTGAAGCTTTCTTT.

V is TRBV30 and J is TRBJ1-6; the D is unclear. The V end was cut by 5 bases, the J end by 7 bases, with 15 bases between. Germline V gives CDR1 GTSNPN, CDR2 SVGIG (reference sequence). This CDR3 has 14 residues. CDR3 in amino acids: CAWGRPRKNSPLHF. In DNA form, the CDR3 reads TGTGCCTGGGGACGCCCAAGGAAGAATTCACCCCTCCACTTT.

The V call is TRBV15, the J call TRBJ2-3; 7 bases are a match to TRBD1. Trimming took 0 bases from V and 5 from J; bases not matched to a gene: 11. In germline, CDR1 is LNHNV, CDR2 YYDKDF (reference sequence). The CDR3 covers 17 residues. CDR3 residues: CATSREIGTVRGDTQYF. The CDR3 DNA reads TGTGCCACCAGCAGAGAAATAGGGACAGTGAGGGGAGATACGCAGTATTTT.